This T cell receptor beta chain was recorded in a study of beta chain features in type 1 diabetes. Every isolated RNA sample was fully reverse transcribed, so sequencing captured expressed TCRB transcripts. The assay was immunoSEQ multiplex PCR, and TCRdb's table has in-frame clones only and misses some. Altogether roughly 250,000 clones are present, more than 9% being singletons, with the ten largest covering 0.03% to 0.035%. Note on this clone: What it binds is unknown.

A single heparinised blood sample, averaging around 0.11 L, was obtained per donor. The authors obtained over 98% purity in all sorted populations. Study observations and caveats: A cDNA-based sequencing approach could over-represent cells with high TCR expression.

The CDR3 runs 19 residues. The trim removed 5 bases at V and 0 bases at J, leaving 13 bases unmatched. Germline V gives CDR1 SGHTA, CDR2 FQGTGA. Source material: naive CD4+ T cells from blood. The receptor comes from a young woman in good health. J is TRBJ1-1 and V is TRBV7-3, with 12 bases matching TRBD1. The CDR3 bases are TGTGCCAGCAGCCTCTCCGGGACAGGGGGCACTACGGTGAACACTGAAGCTTTCTTT. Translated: CASSLSGTGGTTVNTEAFF.